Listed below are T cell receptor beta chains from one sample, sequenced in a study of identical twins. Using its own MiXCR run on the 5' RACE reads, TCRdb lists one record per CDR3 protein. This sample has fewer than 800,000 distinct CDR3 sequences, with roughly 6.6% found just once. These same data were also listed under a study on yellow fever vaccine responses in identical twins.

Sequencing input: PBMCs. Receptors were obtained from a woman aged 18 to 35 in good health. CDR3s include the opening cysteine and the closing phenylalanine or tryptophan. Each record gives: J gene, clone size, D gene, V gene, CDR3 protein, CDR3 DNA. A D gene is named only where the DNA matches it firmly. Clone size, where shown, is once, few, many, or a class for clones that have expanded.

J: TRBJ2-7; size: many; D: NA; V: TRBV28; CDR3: CASTGTGSYEQYF; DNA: TGTGCCAGCACCGGAACAGGGTCCTACGAGCAGTACTTC
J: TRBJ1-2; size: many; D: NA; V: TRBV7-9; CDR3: CASSSTVPNYGYTF; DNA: TGTGCCAGCAGCTCGACAGTCCCGAACTATGGCTACACCTTC
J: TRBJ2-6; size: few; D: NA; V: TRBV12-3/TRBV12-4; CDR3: CASTDSASGANVLTF; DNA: TGTGCCAGCACGGACAGTGCCTCTGGGGCCAACGTCCTGACTTTC
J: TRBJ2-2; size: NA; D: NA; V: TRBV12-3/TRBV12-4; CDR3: CASSEGANTGELFF; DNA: TGTGCCAGCAGTGAGGGGGCGAACACCGGGGAGCTGTTTTTT
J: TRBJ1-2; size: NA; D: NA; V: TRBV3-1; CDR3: CASSHRQEAAYGYTF; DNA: TGTGCCAGCAGCCACAGACAGGAAGCGGCCTATGGCTACACCTTC
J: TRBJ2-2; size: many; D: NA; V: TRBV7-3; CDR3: CASSPRANTGELFF; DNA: TGTGCCAGCAGCCCGAGAGCAAACACCGGGGAGCTGTTTTTT
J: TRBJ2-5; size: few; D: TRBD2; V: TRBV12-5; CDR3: CASGLVGLAGETQYF; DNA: TGTGCTAGTGGTTTGGTAGGCCTAGCGGGAGAGACCCAGTACTTC
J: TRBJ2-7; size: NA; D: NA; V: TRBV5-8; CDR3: CASILAANYEQYF; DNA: TGTGCCAGCATCCTGGCAGCCAACTACGAGCAGTACTTC
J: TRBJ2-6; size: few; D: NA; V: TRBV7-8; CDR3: CASSLPFLGTSGSGANVLTF; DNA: TGTGCCAGCAGCTTACCATTTTTGGGCACCAGCGGCTCTGGGGCCAACGTCCTGACTTTC
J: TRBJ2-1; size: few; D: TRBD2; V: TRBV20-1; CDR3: CSAGGLAGSSEQFF; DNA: TGCAGTGCTGGGGGACTAGCGGGCTCAAGTGAGCAGTTCTTC
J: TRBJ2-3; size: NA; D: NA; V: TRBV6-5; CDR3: CASSYIPHSPRGTQYF; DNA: TGTGCCAGCAGTTACATCCCCCACTCCCCTCGCGGGACGCAGTATTTT
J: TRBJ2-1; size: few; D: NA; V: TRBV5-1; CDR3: CASSHPDGIEQFF; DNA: TGCGCCAGCAGCCATCCCGACGGGATTGAGCAGTTCTTC
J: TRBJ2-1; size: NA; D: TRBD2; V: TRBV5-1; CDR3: CASSLVPSGPYNEQFF; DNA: TGCGCCAGCAGCTTGGTTCCTAGCGGACCCTACAATGAGCAGTTCTTC
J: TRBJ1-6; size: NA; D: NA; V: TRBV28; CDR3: CASSLVSGGWGTNSPLHF; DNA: TGTGCCAGCAGTTTAGTTTCGGGGGGCTGGGGGACTAATTCACCCCTCCACTTT
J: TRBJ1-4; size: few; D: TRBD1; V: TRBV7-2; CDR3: CASSFTGGNSEKLFF; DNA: TGTGCCAGCAGCTTTACAGGGGGCAACTCTGAAAAACTGTTTTTT
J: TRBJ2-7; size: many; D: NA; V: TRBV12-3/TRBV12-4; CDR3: CASSLAPTSYEQYF; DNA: TGTGCCAGCAGTTTAGCGCCGACCTCCTACGAGCAGTACTTC
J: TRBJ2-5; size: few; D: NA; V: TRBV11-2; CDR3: CASSLDPSYQETQYF; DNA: TGTGCCAGCAGCTTAGATCCCTCGTACCAAGAGACCCAGTACTTC
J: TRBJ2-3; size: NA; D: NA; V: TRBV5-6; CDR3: CASSLEFSGRGFSDTQYF; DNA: TGTGCCAGCAGCTTGGAATTTAGCGGCAGGGGTTTCTCAGATACGCAGTATTTT
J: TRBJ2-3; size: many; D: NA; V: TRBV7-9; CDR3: CASSPNGVTDTQYF; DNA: TGTGCCAGCAGCCCGAACGGGGTCACAGATACGCAGTATTTT
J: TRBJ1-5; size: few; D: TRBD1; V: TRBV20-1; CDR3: CSARADRVQPQHF; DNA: TGCAGTGCTAGAGCAGACAGGGTTCAGCCCCAGCATTTT
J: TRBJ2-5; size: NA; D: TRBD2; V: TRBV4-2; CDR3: CASSQGASGGSGETQYF; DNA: TGTGCCAGCAGCCAAGGAGCTAGCGGGGGCTCGGGGGAGACCCAGTACTTC
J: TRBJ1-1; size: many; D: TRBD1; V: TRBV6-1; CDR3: CASSRGQANTEAFF; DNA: TGTGCCAGCAGTCGGGGACAGGCGAACACTGAAGCTTTCTTT
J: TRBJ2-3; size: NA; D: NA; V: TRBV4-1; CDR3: CASSQEVRGGTDTQYF; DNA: TGCGCCAGCAGCCAAGAAGTCAGGGGCGGCACAGATACGCAGTATTTT
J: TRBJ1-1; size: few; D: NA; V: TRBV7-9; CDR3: CASSLSWAWRGNTEAFF; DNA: TGTGCCAGCAGCTTGTCTTGGGCCTGGCGGGGGAACACTGAAGCTTTCTTT